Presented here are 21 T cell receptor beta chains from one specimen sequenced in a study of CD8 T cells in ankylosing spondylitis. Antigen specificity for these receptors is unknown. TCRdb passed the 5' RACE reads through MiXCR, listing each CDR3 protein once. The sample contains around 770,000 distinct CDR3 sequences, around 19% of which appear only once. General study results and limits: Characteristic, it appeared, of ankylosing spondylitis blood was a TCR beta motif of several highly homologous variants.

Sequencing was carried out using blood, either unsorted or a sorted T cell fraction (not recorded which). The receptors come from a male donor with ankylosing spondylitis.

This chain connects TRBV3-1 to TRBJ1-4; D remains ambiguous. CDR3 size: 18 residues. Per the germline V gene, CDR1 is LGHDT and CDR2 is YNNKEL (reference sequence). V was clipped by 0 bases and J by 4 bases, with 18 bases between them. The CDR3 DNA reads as TGTGCCAGCAGCCAAGAGCGCGCATCAGGACGGAATAATGAAAAACTGTTTTTT. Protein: CASSQERASGRNNEKLFF.

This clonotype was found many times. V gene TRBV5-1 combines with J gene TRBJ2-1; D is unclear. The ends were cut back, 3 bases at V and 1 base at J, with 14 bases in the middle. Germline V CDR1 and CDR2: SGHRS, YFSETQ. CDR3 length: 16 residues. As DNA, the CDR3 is TGCGCCAGCAGCTCCCTTGGGCAAACTTCCTACAATGAGCAGTTCTTC. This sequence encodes CASSSLGQTSYNEQFF.

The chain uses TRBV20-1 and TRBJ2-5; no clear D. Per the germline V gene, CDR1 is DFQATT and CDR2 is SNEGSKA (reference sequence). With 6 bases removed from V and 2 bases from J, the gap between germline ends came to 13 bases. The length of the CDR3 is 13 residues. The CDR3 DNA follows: TGCAGTGCGACAACAATTCAACAAGAGACCCAGTACTTC. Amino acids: CSATTIQQETQYF.

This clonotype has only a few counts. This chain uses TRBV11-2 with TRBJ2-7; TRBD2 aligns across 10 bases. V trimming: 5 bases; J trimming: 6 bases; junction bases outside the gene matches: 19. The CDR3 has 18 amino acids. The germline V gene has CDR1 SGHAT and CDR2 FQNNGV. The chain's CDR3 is CASSNRPLLGASGSEQYF. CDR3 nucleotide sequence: TGTGCCAGCAGCAATAGGCCCTTATTGGGGGCTAGCGGGAGCGAGCAGTACTTC.

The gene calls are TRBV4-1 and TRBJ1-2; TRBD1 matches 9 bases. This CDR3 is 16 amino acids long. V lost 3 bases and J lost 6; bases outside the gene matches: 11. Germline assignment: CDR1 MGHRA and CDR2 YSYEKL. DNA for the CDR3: TGCGCCAGCAGCCACACAACAGGGGGCGCGGTCCATGGCTACACCTTC. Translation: CASSHTTGGAVHGYTF.

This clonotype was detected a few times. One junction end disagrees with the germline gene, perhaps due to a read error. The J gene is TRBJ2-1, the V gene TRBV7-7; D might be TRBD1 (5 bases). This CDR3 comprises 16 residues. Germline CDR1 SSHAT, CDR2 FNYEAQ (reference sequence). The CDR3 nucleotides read TGTGCTAGCAGCTTAGGTGGGGCTCTCGGTATAGGTGAGCAGTTCTTC. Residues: CASSLGGALGIGEQFF.

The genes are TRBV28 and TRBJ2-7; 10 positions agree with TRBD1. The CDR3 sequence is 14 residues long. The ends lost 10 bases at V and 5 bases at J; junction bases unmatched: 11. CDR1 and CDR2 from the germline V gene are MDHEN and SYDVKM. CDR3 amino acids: CANQDRGLSDEQYF. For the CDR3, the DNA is TGTGCCAACCAGGACAGGGGGTTATCGGACGAGCAGTACTTC. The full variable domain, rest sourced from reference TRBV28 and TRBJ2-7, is DVKVTQSSRYLVKRTGEKVFLECVQDMDHENMFWYRQDPGLGLRLIYFSYDVKMKEKGDIPEGYSVSREKKERFSLILESASTNQTSMYLCANQDRGLSDEQYFGPGTRLTVT.

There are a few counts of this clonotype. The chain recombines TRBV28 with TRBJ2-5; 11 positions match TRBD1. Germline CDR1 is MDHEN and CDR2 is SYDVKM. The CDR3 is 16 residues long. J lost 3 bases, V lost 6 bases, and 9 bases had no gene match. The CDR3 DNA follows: TGTGCCAGCAGCCTGGGACAGGGGGTGGTCGAAGAGACCCAGTACTTC. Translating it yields CASSLGQGVVEETQYF.

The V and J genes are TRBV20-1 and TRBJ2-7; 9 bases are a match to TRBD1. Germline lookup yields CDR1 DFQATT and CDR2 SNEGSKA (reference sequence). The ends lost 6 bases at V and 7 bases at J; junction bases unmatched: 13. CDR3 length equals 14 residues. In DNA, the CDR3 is TGCAGTGCACTTACGGGACAGGGACTGGAGGAGCAGTACTTC. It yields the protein CSALTGQGLEEQYF.

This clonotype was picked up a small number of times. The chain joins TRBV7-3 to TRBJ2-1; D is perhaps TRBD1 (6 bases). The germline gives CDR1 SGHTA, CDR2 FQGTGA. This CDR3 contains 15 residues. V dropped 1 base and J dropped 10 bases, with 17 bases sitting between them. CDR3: CASSLNLGQTAEQFF. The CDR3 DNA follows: TGTGCCAGCAGCTTAAATCTGGGACAAACAGCCGAGCAGTTCTTC.

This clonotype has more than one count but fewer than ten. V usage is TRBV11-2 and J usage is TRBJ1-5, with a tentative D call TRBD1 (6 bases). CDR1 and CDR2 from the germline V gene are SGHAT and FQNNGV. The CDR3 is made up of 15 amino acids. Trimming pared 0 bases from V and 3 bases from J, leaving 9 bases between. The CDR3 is CASSLDRGINQPQHF. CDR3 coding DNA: TGTGCCAGCAGCTTAGACAGGGGTATCAATCAGCCCCAGCATTTT.

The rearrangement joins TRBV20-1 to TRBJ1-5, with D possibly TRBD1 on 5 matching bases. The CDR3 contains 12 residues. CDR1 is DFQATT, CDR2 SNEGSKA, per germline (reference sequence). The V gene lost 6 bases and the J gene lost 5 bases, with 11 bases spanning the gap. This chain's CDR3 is CSASDSDQPQHF. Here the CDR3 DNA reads TGCAGTGCCTCAGACAGCGATCAGCCCCAGCATTTT.

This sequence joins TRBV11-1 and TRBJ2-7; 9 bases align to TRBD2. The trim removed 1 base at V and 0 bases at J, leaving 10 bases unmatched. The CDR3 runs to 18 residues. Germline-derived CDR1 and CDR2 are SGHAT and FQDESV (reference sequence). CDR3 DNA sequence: TGTGCCAGCAGCTTAGAGGGGAGACTAGCGGAGAACTCCTACGAGCAGTACTTC. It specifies CASSLEGRLAENSYEQYF. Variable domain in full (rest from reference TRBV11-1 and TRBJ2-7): EAEVAQSPRYKITEKSQAVAFWCDPISGHATLYWYRQILGQGPELLVQFQDESVVDDSQLPKDRFSAERLKGVDSTLKIQPAELGDSAMYLCASSLEGRLAENSYEQYFGPGTRLTVT.

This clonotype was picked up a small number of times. The CDR3 here is CASSQAAGTYEQYF. The CDR3 DNA follows: TGCGCCAGCAGCCAAGCAGCGGGAACCTACGAGCAGTACTTC. The chain combines TRBV4-1 with TRBJ2-7, with 7 bases matching TRBD2. V gave up 1 base and J gave up 2 bases; unmatched junction bases: 2. CDR3 length equals 14 residues. Germline V gives CDR1 MGHRA, CDR2 YSYEKL.

The CDR3: CASSWPGTRTGELFF. The CDR3 coding sequence is TGTGCCAGCAGCTGGCCCGGGACTAGAACCGGGGAGCTGTTTTTT. The V and J genes are TRBV5-5 and TRBJ2-2; 8 nucleotides line up with TRBD2. Germline assignment: CDR1 SGHKS and CDR2 YYEKEE (reference sequence). CDR3 length equals 15 residues. The trim removed 3 bases at V and 5 bases at J, leaving 6 bases unmatched.

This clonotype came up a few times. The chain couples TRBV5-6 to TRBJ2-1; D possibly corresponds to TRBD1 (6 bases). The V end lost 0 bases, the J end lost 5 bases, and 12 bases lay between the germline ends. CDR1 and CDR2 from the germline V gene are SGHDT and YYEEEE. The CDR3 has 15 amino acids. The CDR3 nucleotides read TGTGCCAGCAGCTTGGGACAGGTCCTTAACAATGAGCAGTTCTTC. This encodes CASSLGQVLNNEQFF.

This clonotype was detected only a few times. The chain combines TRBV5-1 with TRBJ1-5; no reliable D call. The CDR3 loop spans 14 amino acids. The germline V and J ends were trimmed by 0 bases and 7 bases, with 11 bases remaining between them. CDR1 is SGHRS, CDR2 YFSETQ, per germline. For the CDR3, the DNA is TGCGCCAGCAGCTTGGATTTGGGTGCGCAGCCCCAGCATTTT. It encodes CASSLDLGAQPQHF. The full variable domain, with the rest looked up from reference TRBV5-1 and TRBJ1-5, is KAGVTQTPRYLIKTRGQQVTLSCSPISGHRSVSWYQQTPGQGLQFLFEYFSETQRNKGNFPGRFSGRQFSNSRSEMNVSTLELGDSALYLCASSLDLGAQPQHFGDGTRLSIL.

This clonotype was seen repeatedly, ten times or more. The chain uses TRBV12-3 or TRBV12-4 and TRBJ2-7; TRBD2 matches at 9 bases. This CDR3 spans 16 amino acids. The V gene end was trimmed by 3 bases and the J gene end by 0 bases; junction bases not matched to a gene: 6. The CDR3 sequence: CASSFLAGGSSYEQYF. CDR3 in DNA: TGTGCCAGCAGTTTTTTGGCGGGAGGGAGCTCCTACGAGCAGTACTTC.

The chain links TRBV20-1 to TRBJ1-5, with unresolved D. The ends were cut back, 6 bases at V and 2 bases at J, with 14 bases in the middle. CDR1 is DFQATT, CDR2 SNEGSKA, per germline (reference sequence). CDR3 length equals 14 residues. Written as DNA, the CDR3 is TGCAGTGCCGTCGAACCTTTGGGCAATCAGCCCCAGCATTTT. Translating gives CSAVEPLGNQPQHF.

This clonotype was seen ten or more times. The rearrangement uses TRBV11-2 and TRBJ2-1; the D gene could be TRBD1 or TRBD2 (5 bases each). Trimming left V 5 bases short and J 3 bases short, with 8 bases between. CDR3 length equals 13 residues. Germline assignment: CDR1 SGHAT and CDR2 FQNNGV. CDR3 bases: TGTGCCAGCAGCGGGACCAACTACAATGAGCAGTTCTTC. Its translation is CASSGTNYNEQFF.

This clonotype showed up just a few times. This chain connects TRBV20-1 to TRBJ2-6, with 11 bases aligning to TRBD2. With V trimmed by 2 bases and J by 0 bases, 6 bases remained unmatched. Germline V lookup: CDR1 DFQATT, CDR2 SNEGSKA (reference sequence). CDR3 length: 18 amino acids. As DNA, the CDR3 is TGCAGTGCTAGACCTAGCGGGGGGCAGAGCTCTGGGGCCAACGTCCTGACTTTC. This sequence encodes CSARPSGGQSSGANVLTF.